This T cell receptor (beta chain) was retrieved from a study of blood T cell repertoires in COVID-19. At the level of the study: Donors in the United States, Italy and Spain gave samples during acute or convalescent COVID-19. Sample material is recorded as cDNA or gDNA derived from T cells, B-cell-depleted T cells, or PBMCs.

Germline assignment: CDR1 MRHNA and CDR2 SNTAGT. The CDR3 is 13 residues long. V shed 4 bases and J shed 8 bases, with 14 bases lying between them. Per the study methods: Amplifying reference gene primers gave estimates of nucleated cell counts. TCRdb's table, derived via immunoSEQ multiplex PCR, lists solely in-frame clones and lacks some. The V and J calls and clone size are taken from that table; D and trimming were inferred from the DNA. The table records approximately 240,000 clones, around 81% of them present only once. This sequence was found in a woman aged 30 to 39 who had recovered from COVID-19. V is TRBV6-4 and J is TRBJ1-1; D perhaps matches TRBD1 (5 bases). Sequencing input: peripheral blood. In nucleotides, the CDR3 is TGTGCCAGCAGTGCCCACGGGGGGAGGGAAGCTTTCTTT. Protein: CASSAHGGREAFF.